This T cell receptor (beta chain) appears in the sequencing data of a study of shared T cell receptors in the human thymus (dated by TCRdb to about 2021). Study-level background: The study investigated the way shared, self-reactive T-cell receptor alpha chains are produced in the human thymus.

The library was prepared using the immunoSEQ multiplex PCR assay. The table comes from immuneACCESS by way of TCRdb, which keeps in-frame sequences with V and J called. Part of the clones is missing from these tables; in studies checked, under half for an unresolved V gene and the rest for unknown reasons. Here the sample has hundreds of thousands of clones; more than 70% occur a single time. The ten largest clonotypes hold 0.0094% of the sample. This clone was seen only once. Which antigen it targets is not known. No much larger clone is present one base from it, and per-base qualities are unavailable. Other DNA variants within this sample encode the same CDR3. These data were likewise used in another study, on human thymus T cells. Per that second paper: In Finland, the donors were immunologically healthy infants who were having open corrective cardiac surgery for congenital heart defects. Thymus tissue was obtained as surgical resects removed during corrective cardiac surgery. Biased V and J gene segment usage appeared to be present in both thymic and peripheral blood repertoires. The related research reported highly overlapping thymic TCR repertoires among unrelated individuals. The study used about 8 infant thymus samples plus four related peripheral blood samples to characterize TCR alpha and beta repertoires. Donor ages ranged from roughly 7 to 250 days, and the cohort comprised more than 5 male and a couple of female infants. After being mechanically released from the tissue, thymocytes were kept at -70 degrees C in pellets of about 8.5-32 million cells. A QIAsymphony instrument was used to extract genomic DNA from the frozen cell pellets. The immunoSEQ multiplex PCR assay was used to amplify the TCRB and TCRAD loci from a standardized quantity of quality-controlled genomic DNA. The V(D)J region was spanned by amplicons of a length sufficient to cover the CDR3 and to identify V and J genes. Amplicon sequencing was performed on an Illumina platform through the commercial immunoSEQ service. Primer bias and sequencing errors were corrected as previously described, and TCRAD and TCRB were defined on the basis of the IMGT database. The repertoires were analysed using immunoSEQ Analyzer 3.0 and VDJTools for basic statistics, V/J segment usage, diversity estimates, rarefaction and pairwise overlap. Chao1, ChaoE, Efron-Thisted, Shannon and inverse Simpson indices were used to estimate diversity, which was also estimated on datasets down-sampled to the smallest sample. Repertoire overlap used strict matching of CDR3 nucleotide sequence, V gene and J gene, with Jaccard-based multidimensional scaling clustering. On average, thymus samples yielded around 850,000 unique TCRB clonotypes, whereas blood samples yielded about 84,000.

This TCR derives from a boy younger than two with a congenital heart defect. Donor details come from another sample of the same person, matched by shared clones. Sequenced material: thymocytes.

The CDR3 protein sequence reads: CASSGLQELPYEQYF. The nucleotide sequence is TGTGCCAGCAGTGGGTTACAGGAGCTACCTTACGAGCAGTACTTC. The V and J segments used are TRBV25-1 and TRBJ2-7; TRBD1 is possibly the D segment (5 matching bases). CDR3 length: 15 amino acids, cysteine to phenylalanine. The CDR3 DNA has 45 bases and is translated from base 1. Trimming costs V 4 bases and J 4 bases, and their ends lie 17 bases apart. The germline V gene supplies CDR1 MGHDK and CDR2 SYGVNS.